One T cell receptor (beta chain) is described in this entry. The antigen is undetermined. Both 60 Vbeta primers and 13 Jbeta primers went into the PCR. Per the original data handling: Unique TCR beta chains numbered around 75 million in a later analysis, with approximately 10 million shared. The method was immunoSEQ multiplex PCR; TCRdb's version includes in-frame clones alone and lacks a portion of them. The V and J calls and clone size were taken over from that table, and D and trimming were inferred from the DNA. Altogether approximately 88,000 clones are present, around 82% being singletons, with the ten largest covering around 2%. Donors had nominal health at sampling but likely had unrecorded immune exposures. The data derive from a study of cytomegalovirus exposure and HLA in healthy donors. General study points: It was about 180 TCR beta chains that were listed as cytomegalovirus-associated.

With 8 bases removed from V and 0 bases from J, the gap between germline ends came to 11 bases. There are 14 residues in the CDR3. Per germline, CDR1 SNHLY and CDR2 FYNNEI. The sequencing sample was made of PBMCs. The source of this sequence is a man between 18 and 35 years old in good health and CMV-seronegative. This chain uses TRBV2 with TRBJ1-5, with D possibly being TRBD1 (5 bases). CDR3 protein: CASAGTFSNQPQHF. In nucleotides, the CDR3 is TGTGCCAGCGCCGGGACTTTTAGCAATCAGCCCCAGCATTTT.